This TCR beta chain is from a study of cytomegalovirus exposure and HLA in healthy donors. Study-level results: A list of 150 or so TCR beta chains associated with cytomegalovirus was given.

As regards this clone: Antigen: not known.

13 Jbeta primers and 60 Vbeta primers were used for the PCR. Profiled with immunoSEQ multiplex PCR; TCRdb holds only in-frame clones, not every one. The sample shows about 200,000 clones, around four fifths of them seen only once. In germline, CDR1 is SGDLS, CDR2 YYNGEE. Trimming took 4 bases from V and 5 from J; bases not matched to a gene: 11. This CDR3 contains 15 residues. The sequence derives from a man aged 40-50 years in good health and CMV-seropositive. The chain joins TRBV9 to TRBJ1-2; 7 positions agree with TRBD1. Source material: PBMCs. The CDR3 is CASSPRGGGRYGYTF. CDR3 in DNA: TGTGCCAGCAGCCCCCGCGGAGGGGGCAGATATGGCTACACCTTC.